This T cell receptor beta chain was obtained from a study of vaccination and CD4 T cells after COVID-19 (dated by TCRdb to 2021 to 2024). Regarding the complete study: SARS-CoV-2 positivity had been established in the convalescent patients by nasal swab PCR, and mild disease was recorded in several of these patients and severe disease in one. In ten to eleven COVID-19 convalescent patients and a handful of infection-naive healthy vaccine recipients, researchers compared the spike-specific CD4+ TCR repertoire from before mRNA vaccination with the repertoire from after. The time from the second vaccine dose to post-vaccine blood sampling had a median of roughly 72 days and ranged from roughly 13 to 241 days. Overlapping spike peptide pools from SARS-CoV-2 and from the common cold coronaviruses HCoV-NL63, HCoV-OC43 and HCoV-229E were used as culture stimuli. The convalescent cohort included six males and four females, with two Hispanic individuals, seven Caucasians, two Asians and one multiracial person. In control cultures, a CEFX viral epitope pool was used as positive control, an HIV-1 Nef peptide pool was used as negative control, or no peptide was added. Participants received two doses of either the Pfizer-BioNTech BNT162b2 vaccine (n=8) or the Moderna mRNA-1273 vaccine (n=2). Post-COVID blood samples from convalescent patients were collected a median of approximately 100 days after diagnosis, with a range of roughly 30 to 161 days.

Library preparation was by PCR. DNA from cultured CD4+ T cells underwent TCR sequencing with the Oncomine TCR Beta short-read assay at the Johns Hopkins FTIC core. Genomic DNA was extracted from the cultured CD4+ T cells with the QIAamp micro DNA kit. Oncomine TCR Beta libraries from cultured CD4+ T cells were pooled using unique dual indexes and sequenced on an Illumina iSeq 100. The authors' analysis ran thus. Non-productive sequences were removed, and CDR3s not starting with C, not ending with F or W, or shorter than 7 amino acids were discarded. Antigen-specific clonotypes were identified with the MANAFEST web application by comparing peptide-stimulated wells with reference and other culture wells. An FDR below 0.05, an odds ratio above 5, and a productive frequency above 0.1% in at least two of three replicate wells were required for clones to be considered positive. Cross-reactive clonotypes were defined as significantly expanded in both SARS-CoV-2 spike wells and at least one common cold coronavirus spike condition. CDR3 homology was assessed with Levenshtein distances (stringdist) and unrooted phylogenetic trees (ape) in R version 3.6.1. The public sequencing data were trimmed at Q25 with fastp and processed into clonotypes with MiXCR by TCRdb, which kept only in-frame beta chains. Here each entry gathers all rows of one CDR3 protein and keeps the most common genes and DNA. TCRdb, not the original authors, processed these V and J calls. For this sample there are more than 6,000 distinct CDR3 sequences; 21% appear just once. About a tenth of the sample goes to the ten largest clones.

Regarding this clonotype: Its antigen target is currently unknown. There are no base qualities to consult, and no much larger clone falls within one base.

The research as a whole found: The number of convalescent patients in the study was relatively small, and the study did not examine early timepoints following natural infection. Among the post-vaccine SARS-CoV-2-reactive clones in convalescent patients, a median approximately 86% showed up only after vaccination, which suggests vaccine-specific priming. An increase in the median number of SARS-CoV-2-reactive clonotypes from approximately 21 after infection to some 38 after vaccination was observed, but the change was not found to be significant. In convalescent patients, nearly all vaccine-specific clones (304 of 307) were found to be mono-reactive for SARS-CoV-2 spike rather than cross-reactive with common cold coronaviruses.

Taken with the paper, the label for treatment or condition translates to: roughly nine-day PBMC culture with coronavirus spike peptide pools or control peptides (ViraFEST assay). To expand antigen-specific T cells with peptide pools and then pick out the expanded clonotypes through TCR sequencing, the study relied on the ViraFEST assay. Positive SARS-CoV-2 PCR tests in the convalescent patients dated from March to December 2020, before Alpha, Beta and Delta variants emerged in the United States. Each well held around 2 million PBMCs cultured with about 9.8 ug/ml peptide pools in IMDM containing around 4.5% human AB serum and 8 to 10 IU/ml IL-2. Half of the culture medium was replaced with fresh IL-2-containing medium on days 3 and 7. CD4+ T cells were isolated after around 9 days of culture through negative selection using the EasySep CD4+ T cell isolation kit. PBMCs were separated from whole blood using Ficoll-Paque Plus gradient centrifugation and then either used fresh or cryopreserved at -140C. In general, triplicate wells were set up for every culture condition.

The CDR3 has 14 amino acids, counting the end cysteine and phenylalanine. The retained sequence is limited to the CDR3, 42 bases, with the frame set at the first base. Taken from the germline V gene (reference sequence), the CDR1 and CDR2 loops are LNHNV and YYDKDF. The junction carries 5 bases between V and J, which are trimmed by 5 bases and 0 bases respectively. This specimen was CD4+ T cells from blood, cultured in vitro, taken after SARS-CoV-2 vaccination. The chain was built from TRBV15 and TRBJ1-6; the D gene lacks a confident call. This receptor was identified in a human donor who had recovered from COVID-19. The CDR3 protein: CATSGSSYNSPLHF. The bases read TGTGCCACCAGCGGCAGCTCCTATAATTCACCCCTCCACTTT.